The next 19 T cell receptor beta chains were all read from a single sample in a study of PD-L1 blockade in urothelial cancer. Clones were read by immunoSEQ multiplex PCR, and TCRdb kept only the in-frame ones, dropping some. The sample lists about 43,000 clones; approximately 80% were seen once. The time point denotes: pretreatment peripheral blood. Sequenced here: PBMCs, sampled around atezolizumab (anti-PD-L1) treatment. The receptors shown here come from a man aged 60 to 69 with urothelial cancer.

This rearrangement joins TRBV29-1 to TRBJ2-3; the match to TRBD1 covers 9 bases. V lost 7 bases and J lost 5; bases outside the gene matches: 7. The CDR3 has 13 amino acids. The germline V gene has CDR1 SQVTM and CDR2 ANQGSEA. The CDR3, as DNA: TGCAGCGCCACAGGGGGCTCGATAGATACGCAGTATTTT. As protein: CSATGGSIDTQYF.

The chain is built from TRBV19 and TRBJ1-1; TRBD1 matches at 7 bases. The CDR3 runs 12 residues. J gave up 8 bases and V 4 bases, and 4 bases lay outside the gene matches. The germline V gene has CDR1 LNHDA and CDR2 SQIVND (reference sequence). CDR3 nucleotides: TGTGCCAGTAGTAACAGGGGCCTAGAAGCTTTCTTT. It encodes CASSNRGLEAFF.

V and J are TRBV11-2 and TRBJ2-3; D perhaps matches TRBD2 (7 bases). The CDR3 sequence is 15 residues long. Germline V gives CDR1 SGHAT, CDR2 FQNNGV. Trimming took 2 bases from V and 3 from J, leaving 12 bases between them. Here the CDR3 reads CASSLRGGETDTQYF. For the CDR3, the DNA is TGTGCCAGCAGCTTAAGGGGGGGCGAGACAGATACGCAGTATTTT.

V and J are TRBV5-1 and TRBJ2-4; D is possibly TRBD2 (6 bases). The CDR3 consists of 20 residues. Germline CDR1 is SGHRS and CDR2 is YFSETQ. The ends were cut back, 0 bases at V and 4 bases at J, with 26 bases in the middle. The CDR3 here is CASSLDFRGYTRGVKNIQYF. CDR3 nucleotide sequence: TGCGCCAGCAGCTTGGACTTCCGGGGGTATACTAGAGGGGTAAAAAACATTCAGTACTTC.

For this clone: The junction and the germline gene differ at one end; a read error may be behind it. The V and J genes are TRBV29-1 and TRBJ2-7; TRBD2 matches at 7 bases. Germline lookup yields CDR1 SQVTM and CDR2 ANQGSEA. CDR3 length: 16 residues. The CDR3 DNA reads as TGCAGGGTTGAGGCCAAGAGCGGGGTTAAGTCTTACGAGCAGTACTTC. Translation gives CRVEAKSGVKSYEQYF.

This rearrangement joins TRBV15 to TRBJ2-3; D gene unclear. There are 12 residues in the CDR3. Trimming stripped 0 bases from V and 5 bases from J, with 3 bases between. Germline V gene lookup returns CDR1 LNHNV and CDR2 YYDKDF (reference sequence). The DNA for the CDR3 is TGTGCCACCAGCAGAGATCTAGATACGCAGTATTTT. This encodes CATSRDLDTQYF.

The DNA for the CDR3 is TGTGCCAGCAGTGAAGGGGGGGGCAGAACCTACGAGCAGTACTTC. This encodes CASSEGGGRTYEQYF. V is TRBV6-1 and J is TRBJ2-7, with a weak D call TRBD2 (7 bases). The CDR3 is made up of 15 amino acids. Trimming cost V 1 base and J 2 bases, with 12 bases left between them. Germline values: CDR1 MNHNS, CDR2 SASEGT.

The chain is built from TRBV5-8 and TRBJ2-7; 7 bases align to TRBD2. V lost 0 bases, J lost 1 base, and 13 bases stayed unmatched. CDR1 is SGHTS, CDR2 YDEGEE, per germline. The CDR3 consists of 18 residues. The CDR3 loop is CASSLDPHPAGVSYEQYF. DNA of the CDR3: TGTGCCAGCAGCTTGGACCCCCACCCCGCGGGGGTGTCCTACGAGCAGTACTTC.

This CDR3 reads CASRSTGTGALGYTF. CDR3 coding DNA: TGCGCCAGCAGATCAACCGGGACAGGGGCTTTGGGCTACACCTTC. The J gene is TRBJ1-2, the V gene TRBV23-1; TRBD1 agrees at 10 bases. TRBV23-1 is reported as an ORF; its role is uncertain. This CDR3 contains 15 residues. J gave up 8 bases and V 6 bases, and 12 bases lay outside the gene matches.

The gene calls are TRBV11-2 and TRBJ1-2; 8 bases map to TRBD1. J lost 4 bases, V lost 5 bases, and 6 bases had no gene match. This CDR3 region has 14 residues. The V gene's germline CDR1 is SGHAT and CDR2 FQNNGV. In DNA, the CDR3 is TGTGCCAGCAGCCCAGACAGGGGCCCCTATGGCTACACCTTC. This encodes CASSPDRGPYGYTF.

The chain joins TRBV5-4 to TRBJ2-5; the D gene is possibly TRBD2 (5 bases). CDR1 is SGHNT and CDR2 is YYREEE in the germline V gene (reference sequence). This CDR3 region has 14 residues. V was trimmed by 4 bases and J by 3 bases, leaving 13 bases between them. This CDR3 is CASSGPRVEETQYF. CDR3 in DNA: TGTGCCAGCAGCGGCCCGCGGGTGGAAGAGACCCAGTACTTC.

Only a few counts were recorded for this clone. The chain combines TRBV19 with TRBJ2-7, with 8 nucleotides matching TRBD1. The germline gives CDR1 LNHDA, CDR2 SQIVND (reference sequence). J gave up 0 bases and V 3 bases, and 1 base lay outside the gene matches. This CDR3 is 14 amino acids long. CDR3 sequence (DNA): TGTGCCAGTAGTATCGGGACAGGCTCCTACGAGCAGTACTTC. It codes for CASSIGTGSYEQYF. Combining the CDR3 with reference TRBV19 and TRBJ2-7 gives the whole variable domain DGGITQSPKYLFRKEGQNVTLSCEQNLNHDAMYWYRQDPGQGLRLIYYSQIVNDFQKGDIAEGYSVSREKKESFPLTVTSAQKNPTAFYLCASSIGTGSYEQYFGPGTRLTVT.

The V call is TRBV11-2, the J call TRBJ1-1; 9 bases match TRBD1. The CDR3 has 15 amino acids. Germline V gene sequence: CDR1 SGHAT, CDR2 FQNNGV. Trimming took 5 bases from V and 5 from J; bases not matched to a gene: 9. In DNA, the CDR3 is TGTGCCAGCAGCGCGTACAGGGGGCGCGGAACTGAAGCTTTCTTT. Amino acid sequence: CASSAYRGRGTEAFF.

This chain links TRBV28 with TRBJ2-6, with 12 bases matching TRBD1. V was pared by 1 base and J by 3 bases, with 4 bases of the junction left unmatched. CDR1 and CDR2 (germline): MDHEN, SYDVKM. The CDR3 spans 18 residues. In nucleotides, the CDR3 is TGTGCCAGCAGTTTATTTGGGACAGGGGGCAGTGGGGCCAACGTCCTGACTTTC. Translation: CASSLFGTGGSGANVLTF.

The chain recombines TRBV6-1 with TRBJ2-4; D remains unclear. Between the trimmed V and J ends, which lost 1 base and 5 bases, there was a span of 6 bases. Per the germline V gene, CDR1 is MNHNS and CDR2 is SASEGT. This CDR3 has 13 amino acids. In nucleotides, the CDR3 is TGTGCCAGCAGTGAAGACCGAGAAAACATTCAGTACTTC. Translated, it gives CASSEDRENIQYF.

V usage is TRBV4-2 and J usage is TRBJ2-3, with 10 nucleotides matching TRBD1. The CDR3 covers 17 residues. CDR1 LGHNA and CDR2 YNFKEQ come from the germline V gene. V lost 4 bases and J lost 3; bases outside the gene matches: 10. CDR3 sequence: CASSPNGRDRGTDTQYF. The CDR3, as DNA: TGTGCCAGCAGCCCCAATGGCCGGGACAGGGGAACAGATACGCAGTATTTT.

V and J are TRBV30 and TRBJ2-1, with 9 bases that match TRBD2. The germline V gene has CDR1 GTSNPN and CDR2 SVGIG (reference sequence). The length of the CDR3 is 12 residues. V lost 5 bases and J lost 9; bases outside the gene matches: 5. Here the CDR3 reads CAWQAGGSEQFF. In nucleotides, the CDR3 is TGTGCCTGGCAAGCGGGAGGTAGTGAGCAGTTCTTC.

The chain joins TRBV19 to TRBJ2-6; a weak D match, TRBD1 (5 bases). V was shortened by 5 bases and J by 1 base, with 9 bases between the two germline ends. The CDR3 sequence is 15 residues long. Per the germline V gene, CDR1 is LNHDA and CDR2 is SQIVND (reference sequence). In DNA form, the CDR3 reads TGTGCCAGTAGTGTATCAGGGTCTGGGGCCAACGTCCTGACTTTC. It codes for CASSVSGSGANVLTF. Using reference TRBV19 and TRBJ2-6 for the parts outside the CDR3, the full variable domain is DGGITQSPKYLFRKEGQNVTLSCEQNLNHDAMYWYRQDPGQGLRLIYYSQIVNDFQKGDIAEGYSVSREKKESFPLTVTSAQKNPTAFYLCASSVSGSGANVLTFGAGSRLTVL.

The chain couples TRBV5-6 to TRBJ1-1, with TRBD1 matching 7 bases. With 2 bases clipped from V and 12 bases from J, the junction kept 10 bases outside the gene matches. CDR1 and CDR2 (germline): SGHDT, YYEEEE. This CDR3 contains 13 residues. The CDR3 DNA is TGTGCCAGCAGCTTACAAGGGACAGTAGTATCTTTCTTT. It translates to CASSLQGTVVSFF.